One and the same sample provided the 24 T cell receptor beta chains below, sequenced in a study of blood T cells in healthy people across ages. Alongside a J-beta primer mix, a sample-barcoded 5' primer served in a second PCR lasting about 7 to 12 cycles. TCRdb itself ran the 5' RACE reads through MiXCR, one entry per CDR3 protein. Among around 990,000 distinct CDR3 sequences listed, roughly two fifths were seen once. Sequenced material: blood. The source of these receptors is a young man in good health.

Written as DNA, the CDR3 is TGTGCCAGCAGTTACGTTATGAGTACTGAAGCTTTCTTT. It codes for CASSYVMSTEAFF. The chain combines TRBV6-2 or TRBV6-3 with TRBJ1-1; unclear D gene. The CDR3 contains 13 residues. Per the germline V gene, CDR1 is MNHEY and CDR2 is SVGEGT. With 2 bases removed from V and 5 bases from J, the gap between germline ends came to 9 bases.

This clonotype was seen more than once but under ten times. The chain is built from TRBV18 and TRBJ2-3; 7 nucleotides agree with TRBD1. The CDR3 is 15 residues long. V lost 3 bases, J lost 3 bases, and 6 bases stayed unmatched. The germline gives CDR1 KGHSH, CDR2 LQKENI. DNA for the CDR3: TGTGCCAGCTCACCCAACAGGGGTTTTACAGATACGCAGTATTTT. Its translation is CASSPNRGFTDTQYF.

The chain joins TRBV7-2 to TRBJ2-5; the D gene is possibly TRBD1 (6 bases). This CDR3 contains 14 residues. Looked up from germline, CDR1 is SGHTA and CDR2 is FQGNSA. Trimming removed 4 bases at V and 7 bases at J, with 16 bases between. This chain's CDR3 is CASSSTAGDGTQYF. CDR3 nucleotides: TGTGCCAGCAGCTCGACAGCAGGGGATGGGACCCAGTACTTC.

This clonotype was detected only a few times. The gene calls are TRBV10-3 and TRBJ1-2; D is possibly TRBD1 (5 bases). V was trimmed by 2 bases and J by 12 bases, leaving 19 bases between them. Per germline, CDR1 ENHRY and CDR2 SYGVKD. This CDR3 is built from 14 residues. This CDR3 reads CAISETGPASENTF. The CDR3 nucleotides are TGTGCCATCAGTGAGACAGGTCCCGCTTCGGAGAACACCTTC.

This clonotype occurred a few times. The chain carries TRBV9 and TRBJ2-4; D unclear. The J call is doubtful: the DNA matches TRBJ2-7 better. The CDR3 has 9 residues. CDR1 and CDR2 (germline): SGDLS, YYNGEE. The CDR3 loop is CASSDEQYF. The CDR3 nucleotides read TGTGCCAGCAGCGACGAGCAGTACTTC.

This clonotype was seen a handful of times. This chain uses TRBV7-2 with TRBJ2-3; 7 nucleotides agree with TRBD2. This CDR3 is 17 amino acids long. The germline gives CDR1 SGHTA, CDR2 FQGNSA. The junction had 11 bases not matched to a gene; V was cut back by 0 bases and J by 5 bases. CDR3 nucleotides: TGTGCCAGCAGCTTAGCCCGGGGGGTGGGGTTAAAAGATACGCAGTATTTT. It encodes CASSLARGVGLKDTQYF. The complete variable domain, with remaining parts taken from reference TRBV7-2 and TRBJ2-3, reads GAGVSQSPSNKVTEKGKDVELRCDPISGHTALYWYRQSLGQGLEFLIYFQGNSAPDKSGLPSDRFSAERTGGSVSTLTIQRTQQEDSAVYLCASSLARGVGLKDTQYFGPGTRLTVL.

This clonotype was recorded only once. The chain is built from TRBV4-1 and TRBJ1-6; TRBD1 matches at 7 bases. V dropped 0 bases and J dropped 4; count of bases not matched to a gene: 0. The CDR3 totals 15 residues. Germline V gives CDR1 MGHRA, CDR2 YSYEKL. The CDR3 protein is CASSQEGQYNSPLHF. The CDR3 DNA is TGCGCCAGCAGCCAAGAGGGACAGTATAATTCACCCCTCCACTTT.

This clonotype was seen ten or more times. The genes are TRBV4-3 and TRBJ1-4, with 9 bases matching TRBD1. From germline, CDR1 is LGHNA and CDR2 YSLEER. CDR3 length: 16 residues. V lost 0 bases and J lost 10; bases outside the gene matches: 9. CDR3 coding DNA: TGCGCCAGCAGCCAAGATAGGGGACAGGGAGGAGGAAAACTGTTTTTT. It is translated as CASSQDRGQGGGKLFF.

This rearrangement joins TRBV5-1 to TRBJ2-5; 7 bases align to TRBD1. The CDR3 totals 17 residues. The V and J ends lost 0 bases and 4 bases, in that order; junction bases with no gene match: 12. In germline, CDR1 is SGHRS, CDR2 YFSETQ. In nucleotides, the CDR3 is TGCGCCAGCAGCTTGGAACAGGGGTCTTGGGCGGGAGAGACCCAGTACTTC. Protein: CASSLEQGSWAGETQYF.

The chain joins TRBV10-3 to TRBJ1-5, with a tentative D call TRBD1 (6 bases). CDR1 is ENHRY, CDR2 SYGVKD, per germline. The CDR3 has 15 amino acids. The V and J ends lost 6 bases and 2 bases respectively, with 14 bases between them. The CDR3 sequence is CAISQQGMGNQPQHF. The CDR3, as DNA: TGTGCCATCAGCCAGCAGGGGATGGGCAATCAGCCCCAGCATTTT.

The chain joins TRBV6-6 to TRBJ1-1; 7 nucleotides line up with TRBD1. Trimming at V came to 8 bases and at J to 0 bases, leaving 6 bases not matched to a gene. This CDR3 has 14 residues. Germline V gene data show CDR1 as MNHNY and CDR2 as SVGAGI (reference sequence). CDR3 in amino acids: CASVGTVMNTEAFF. Written as DNA, the CDR3 is TGTGCCAGCGTGGGGACAGTAATGAACACTGAAGCTTTCTTT.

There are a few counts of this clonotype. This chain connects TRBV20-1 to TRBJ1-6; D gene ambiguous. Germline V CDR1 and CDR2: DFQATT, SNEGSKA (reference sequence). V was cut by 1 base and J by 5 bases, with 15 bases left in between. This CDR3 has 16 residues. In nucleotides, the CDR3 is TGCAGTGCTAGAGCCGCAGAGGGCCTTAATAATTCACCCCTCCACTTT. It encodes CSARAAEGLNNSPLHF.

The chain is built from TRBV2 and TRBJ2-2; D not certain. With 6 bases removed from V and 5 bases from J, the gap between germline ends came to 13 bases. The CDR3 spans 14 residues. The germline CDR1 and CDR2 sequences are SNHLY and FYNNEI. Here the CDR3 DNA reads TGTGCCAGCAGCGGTCTGGGGAATACCGGGGAGCTGTTTTTT. Protein: CASSGLGNTGELFF. Complete variable domain (other parts from reference TRBV2 and TRBJ2-2): EPEVTQTPSHQVTQMGQEVILRCVPISNHLYFYWYRQILGQKVEFLVSFYNNEISEKSEIFDDQFSVERPDGSNFTLKIRSTKLEDSAMYFCASSGLGNTGELFFGEGSRLTVL.

This clonotype was recorded a few times. The chain links TRBV11-1 to TRBJ2-1; D might be TRBD1 or TRBD2, each matching 5 bases. CDR1 is SGHAT and CDR2 is FQDESV in the germline V gene (reference sequence). Between the trimmed V and J ends, which lost 5 bases and 4 bases, there was a span of 15 bases. The CDR3 is 15 amino acids. Here the CDR3 reads CASSPNGDRYNEQFF. As DNA, the CDR3 is TGTGCCAGCAGCCCCAATGGGGACCGTTACAATGAGCAGTTCTTC.

This clonotype was counted between two and nine times. The chain has TRBV29-1 and TRBJ1-1, with 7 bases matching TRBD1. V shed 6 bases and J 11 bases; nucleotides not matched to a gene: 9. CDR3 length: 11 residues. Germline CDR1 SQVTM, CDR2 ANQGSEA. The CDR3 sequence is CSVGRTGGAFF. The CDR3 DNA reads TGCAGCGTGGGAAGGACAGGTGGGGCTTTCTTT. The variable domain in full, with the rest retrieved from reference TRBV29-1 and TRBJ1-1, is SAVISQKPSRDICQRGTSLTIQCQVDSQVTMMFWYRQQPGQSLTLIATANQGSEATYESGFVIDKFPISRPNLTFSTLTVSNMSPEDSSIYLCSVGRTGGAFFGQGTRLTVV.

This clonotype has just a few counts. The chain carries TRBV6-2 or TRBV6-3 and TRBJ2-1; the match to TRBD2 covers 10 bases. This CDR3 is 16 amino acids long. V was clipped by 5 bases and J by 3 bases; unmatched bases: 7. CDR1 and CDR2 from the germline V gene are MNHEY and SVGEGT. CDR3: CASSGTSSGGYNEQFF. CDR3 DNA: TGTGCCAGCAGTGGAACATCTAGCGGGGGCTACAATGAGCAGTTCTTC.

This clonotype was seen a few times. The rearrangement links TRBV27 to TRBJ2-1; 8 bases match TRBD1. V lost 5 bases to trimming and J lost 2 bases; unmatched junction nucleotides: 2. The length of the CDR3 is 14 residues. Germline-derived CDR1 and CDR2 are MNHEY and SMNVEV (reference sequence). The CDR3 nucleotides read TGTGCCAGCAGTGGACAGGGAACCTACAATGAGCAGTTCTTC. Translation gives CASSGQGTYNEQFF.

This chain uses TRBV20-1 with TRBJ1-3; D ambiguous. This CDR3 spans 15 amino acids. CDR1 is DFQATT, CDR2 SNEGSKA, per germline (reference sequence). The V gene lost 6 bases and the J gene lost 1 base, with 16 bases spanning the gap. Here the CDR3 DNA reads TGCAGTGCCCCCCCCCGGGGTGGTTCTGGAAACACCATATATTTT. Amino acid sequence: CSAPPRGGSGNTIYF.

The CDR3 sequence is CSGVLVSETQYF. The DNA of the CDR3 is TGCAGTGGAGTGTTGGTCAGTGAGACCCAGTACTTC. This chain connects TRBV20-1 to TRBJ2-5, with D hard to call. The CDR3 sequence is 12 residues long. Trimming stripped 7 bases from V and 5 bases from J, with 14 bases between. Germline-derived CDR1 and CDR2 are DFQATT and SNEGSKA (reference sequence).

This clonotype was counted only a few times. The V and J genes are TRBV29-1 and TRBJ2-7; D remains ambiguous. There are 12 residues in the CDR3. Deletions cut 6 bases from V and 3 bases from J, with 12 bases between. Germline V gives CDR1 SQVTM, CDR2 ANQGSEA. The CDR3 DNA is TGCAGCGTCCAGGACGGATACTACGAGCAGTACTTC. It yields the protein CSVQDGYYEQYF.

The CDR3 nucleotides read TGTGCCAGCAGCCGTCGACAGACTAATGAAAAACTGTTTTTT. The encoded protein is CASSRRQTNEKLFF. The V and J genes are TRBV6-2 or TRBV6-3 and TRBJ1-4; TRBD1 might be the D (5 bases). This CDR3 contains 14 residues. The ends were cut back, 6 bases at V and 2 bases at J, with 10 bases in the middle. Per the germline V gene, CDR1 is MNHEY and CDR2 is SVGEGT.

This clonotype came up a few times. The chain links TRBV5-1 to TRBJ1-4, with 7 bases identical to TRBD1. V was clipped by 4 bases and J by 5 bases; unmatched bases: 8. CDR1 and CDR2 (germline): SGHRS, YFSETQ. CDR3 length: 15 residues. The CDR3: CASSRQPTGNEKLFF. DNA for the CDR3: TGCGCCAGCAGCCGCCAACCGACAGGGAATGAAAAACTGTTTTTT.

Remarks on this clonotype: A junction boundary mismatches the germline segment, possibly from a read error. The V call is TRBV7-9, the J call TRBJ1-2; D unclear. Germline-derived CDR1 and CDR2 are SEHNR and FQNEAQ (reference sequence). This CDR3 is built from 13 residues. CDR3 residues: CASSPPGNYGHTF. The CDR3 DNA reads as TGTGCCAGCAGCCCCCCCGGGAACTATGGCCACACCTTC.

The chain combines TRBV2 with TRBJ1-5, with a possible D match to TRBD1 (6 bases). The CDR3 sequence is 13 residues long. Germline lookup yields CDR1 SNHLY and CDR2 FYNNEI. V lost 5 bases and J 6 bases, leaving 11 bases between the germline ends. For the CDR3, the DNA is TGTGCCAGCAGTTCACAGGGTAGTCAGCCCCAGCATTTT. This codes for CASSSQGSQPQHF.